A selection of T cell receptor beta chains follows, all from one sample in a study. One entry per CDR3 protein results from TCRdb running MiXCR on the RT-PCR reads. The profile covers more than 600,000 distinct CDR3 sequences, with 12% to 15% appearing a single time and 3% to 4.5% taken by the ten largest. Specimen: memory CD4+ T cells from blood. The receptors come from a female donor in good health, serving as a healthy control. Both conserved end residues are part of each CDR3. The D gene is left open where the match is weak. Only some rows state a clone size, as once, few, many or a class for expanded clones.

j_call | clone_size | d_call | v_call | cdr3_aa | cdr3_nt
TRBJ2-1 | many | - | TRBV7-7 | CASSLNFEDEQFF | TGTGCTAGCAGCTTGAATTTCGAGGATGAGCAGTTCTTC
TRBJ2-4 | - | TRBD2 | TRBV7-2 | CASRLAGGGNIQYF | TGTGCCAGCCGCTTAGCGGGAGGAGGAAACATTCAGTACTTC
TRBJ2-7 | few | - | TRBV5-1 | CASSFTRGEQYF | TGCGCCAGCAGCTTTACCCGGGGGGAGCAGTACTTC
TRBJ2-7 | few | TRBD1 | TRBV5-1 | CASSLGQGNDEQYF | TGCGCCAGCAGCCTGGGACAGGGGAACGACGAGCAGTACTTC
TRBJ2-5 | few | TRBD2 | TRBV7-2 | CASSLRLRGLALLGETQYF | TGTGCCAGCAGCTTAAGGCTTAGGGGACTAGCTCTATTAGGAGAGACCCAGTACTTC
TRBJ1-2 | few | - | TRBV6-6 | CASSSQGAGTAIDYTF | TGTGCCAGCAGTTCCCAAGGGGCGGGGACCGCTATTGACTACACCTTC
TRBJ2-2 | many | - | TRBV12-3/TRBV12-4 | CASTRNLLSRTGELFF | TGTGCCAGCACTCGGAATCTCCTATCGAGGACCGGGGAGCTGTTTTTT
TRBJ2-2 | few | - | TRBV7-8 | CASRSTLAWNTGELFF | TGTGCCAGCAGGTCCACCCTAGCGTGGAACACCGGGGAGCTGTTTTTT
TRBJ2-1 | - | TRBD2 | TRBV20-1 | CSACRLAGSEQFF | TGCAGTGCTTGCCGGCTAGCGGGCTCCGAGCAGTTCTTC
TRBJ1-3 | many | - | TRBV6-5 | CASSSGHRQESSGNTIYF | TGTGCCAGCAGTTCCGGGCACAGACAGGAAAGCTCTGGAAACACCATATATTTT
TRBJ1-1 | many | - | TRBV29-1 | CSVAGQMNTEAFF | TGCAGCGTCGCCGGACAGATGAACACTGAAGCTTTCTTT
TRBJ1-1 | few | - | TRBV29-1 | CSVEVSATGNTEAFF | TGCAGCGTTGAAGTTAGCGCAACAGGGAACACTGAAGCTTTCTTT
TRBJ1-5 | - | TRBD1 | TRBV20-1 | CSAVGQGGQPQHF | TGCAGTGCCGTGGGACAGGGCGGTCAGCCCCAGCATTTT
TRBJ2-1 | many | TRBD2 | TRBV15 | CATSRGLAGANEQFF | TGTGCCACCAGCAGGGGACTAGCGGGGGCCAATGAGCAGTTCTTC
TRBJ2-7 | few | - | TRBV20-1 | CSASGITYEQYF | TGCAGTGCTAGCGGGATCACCTACGAGCAGTACTTC
TRBJ2-3 | few | - | TRBV4-2 | CASSQQTDTQYF | TGTGCCAGCAGCCAGCAGACAGATACGCAGTATTTT
TRBJ1-2 | - | - | TRBV7-2 | CASSPAGGAQAYGYTF | TGTGCCAGCAGCCCCGCTGGGGGGGCGCAAGCCTATGGCTACACCTTC
TRBJ1-5 | - | - | TRBV6-2/TRBV6-3 | CASSYSRAVQPQHF | TGTGCCAGCAGTTACTCCCGGGCCGTACAGCCCCAGCATTTT
TRBJ2-3 | once | TRBD2 | TRBV7-2 | CASSQRGGRTDTQYF | TGTGCCAGCAGCCAGCGGGGCGGGAGAACAGATACGCAGTATTTT
TRBJ1-2 | many | TRBD1 | TRBV12-3/TRBV12-4 | CASSPTGNGYTF | TGTGCCAGCAGCCCGACAGGGAATGGCTACACCTTC
TRBJ2-1 | - | - | TRBV7-8 | CASDIGGNNEQFF | TGTGCCTCCGATATCGGCGGAAACAATGAGCAGTTCTTC
TRBJ2-1 | few | - | TRBV6-2/TRBV6-3 | CASSKVGLGYNEQFF | TGTGCCAGCAGTAAGGTCGGGTTAGGGTACAATGAGCAGTTCTTC